This TCR beta chain was found in a study of T cell responses to AZD1222 COVID-19 vaccine. The assay was immunoSEQ multiplex PCR, and TCRdb's table has in-frame clones only and misses some. The repertoire holds about 150,000 clones, with approximately 90% as singletons. Notes on the study in general: Reports say nearly half of spike-specific TCRs go after unmutated variant regions. In all cases, repertoires were sampled only after the peak T cell response. Spike-specific TCR depth and breadth grew after two AZD1222 doses. The donor group comprised mostly white British people and more females; the analysis possibly underestimated clonal diversity.

The CDR3 covers 15 residues. Per germline, CDR1 SNHLY and CDR2 FYNNEI. Trimming removed 4 bases from V and 3 bases from J, with 14 bases in between. Points on this clone: Antigen: not known.

The sequence was collected from an adult in good health. The V gene is TRBV2, the J gene TRBJ2-3; TRBD1 or TRBD2 may be the D gene (5 bases each). Source: peripheral blood, taken on day 0 of AZD1222 vaccination. CDR3 in DNA: TGTGCCAGCAGTGTCCGGGACCTTGGGACAGATACGCAGTATTTT. Protein: CASSVRDLGTDTQYF. The full variable domain, in which reference TRBV2 and TRBJ2-3 provide the parts outside the CDR3, is EPEVTQTPSHQVTQMGQEVILRCVPISNHLYFYWYRQILGQKVEFLVSFYNNEISEKSEIFDDQFSVERPDGSNFTLKIRSTKLEDSAMYFCASSVRDLGTDTQYFGPGTRLTVL.